This T cell receptor beta chain is from a study of response to subunit inactivated influenza vaccine. Study-wide results and caveats: Authors suggested each seasonal flu vaccination may recruit only limited numbers of new T cells.

TCRdb ran MiXCR on the RT-PCR reads and lists one entry per CDR3 protein. The sample lists 250,000 to 350,000 distinct CDR3 sequences, around 22% occurring once. Note on this clonotype: Its specificity is not known.

This specimen was PBMCs from blood, taken 21 months after vaccination. The receptor comes from a man aged 50-75 years who received an inactivated influenza vaccine.

CDR3 in amino acids: CSVEVWHLPNTEAFF. CDR3 bases: TGCAGCGTTGAAGTCTGGCATCTACCGAACACTGAAGCTTTCTTT. The chain uses TRBV29-1 and TRBJ1-1; D remains unclear. The CDR3 sequence is 15 residues long. Germline CDR1 reads SQVTM; CDR2 reads ANQGSEA. The V gene lost 1 base and the J gene lost 1 base, with 13 bases spanning the gap.